This entry lists 20 T cell receptor beta chains sequenced from one sample in a study of blood T cell repertoires in COVID-19. Libraries were prepared by immunoSEQ multiplex PCR; TCRdb keeps only in-frame clonotypes and omits some of them. The sample shows about 320,000 clones, over 75% of them seen only once. Sequenced material: peripheral blood. These receptors all stem from a human donor in a cohort sampled during active COVID-19.

This clone turned up a few times. The rearrangement joins TRBV6-5 to TRBJ1-6; the D gene is possibly TRBD1 (5 bases). The V end was cut by 7 bases, the J end by 9 bases, with 16 bases between. Germline V gives CDR1 MNHEY, CDR2 SVGAGI. This CDR3 region has 14 residues. For the CDR3, the DNA is TGTGCCAGCACCGTATCCCAGGGAGGTTCACCCCTCCACTTT. Amino acids: CASTVSQGGSPLHF.

This clone has just one count. This chain links TRBV5-1 with TRBJ1-3; no clear D. Deletions cut 0 bases from V and 3 bases from J, with 10 bases between. The CDR3 totals 15 residues. The V gene's germline CDR1 is SGHRS and CDR2 YFSETQ. As DNA, the CDR3 is TGCGCCAGCAGCTTGGGACCCCGAGGTGGAAACACCATATATTTT. This translates into CASSLGPRGGNTIYF.

J is TRBJ2-1 and V is TRBV7-9, with 10 bases identical to TRBD1. The CDR3 contains 16 residues. Germline-derived CDR1 and CDR2 are SEHNR and FQNEAQ (reference sequence). V shed 4 bases, J shed 0 bases, and the junction held 3 bases outside the gene matches. The CDR3 reads CASSSRTGGSYNEQFF. CDR3 in DNA: TGTGCCAGCAGCTCCCGGACAGGGGGCTCCTACAATGAGCAGTTCTTC.

This clone was detected only once. V usage is TRBV4-2 and J usage is TRBJ2-1; 7 bases match TRBD2. Germline CDR1 is LGHNA and CDR2 is YNFKEQ. CDR3 length: 16 amino acids. The V and J ends lost 4 bases and 2 bases, in that order; junction bases with no gene match: 8. CDR3 loop: CASSRRLALPYNEQFF. CDR3 bases: TGTGCCAGCAGCCGCCGACTAGCCTTGCCCTACAATGAGCAGTTCTTC.

This rearrangement joins TRBV13 to TRBJ2-7; D may be TRBD2 (7 bases). This CDR3 has 14 residues. The germline V gene has CDR1 PRHDT and CDR2 FYEKMQ (reference sequence). V was shortened by 1 base and J by 6 bases, with 13 bases between the two germline ends. CDR3 residues: CASSLEGGAGEQYF. The CDR3 DNA follows: TGTGCCAGCAGCTTAGAAGGGGGGGCAGGCGAGCAGTACTTC.

This rearrangement joins TRBV7-9 to TRBJ1-2, with 10 bases identical to TRBD1. Germline lookup yields CDR1 SEHNR and CDR2 FQNEAQ (reference sequence). CDR3 length: 16 residues. J was trimmed by 8 bases and V by 0 bases; bases with no gene match: 9. The CDR3 DNA follows: TGTGCCAGCAGCTTAGCCGGGACAGGGGTCGGATGGGGCTACACCTTC. It specifies CASSLAGTGVGWGYTF.

V and J are TRBV24-1 and TRBJ2-1; 12 positions match TRBD2. The CDR3 loop spans 15 amino acids. V lost 5 bases and J lost 7; bases outside the gene matches: 5. Germline loops: CDR1 KGHDR, CDR2 SFDVKD. CDR3 DNA sequence: TGTGCCACCAGTGGTGCTAGCGGGGGGGCGAATGAGCAGTTCTTC. As protein: CATSGASGGANEQFF.

The chain carries TRBV4-1 and TRBJ1-2; 7 bases are a match to TRBD1. Germline V gene sequence: CDR1 MGHRA, CDR2 YSYEKL. The junction had 16 bases not matched to a gene; V was cut back by 1 base and J by 8 bases. The CDR3 extends over 17 amino acids. CDR3 coding DNA: TGCGCCAGCAGCCAAGGGCCTCAGGGACAGCTTCGGCGAGGCTACACCTTC. It translates to CASSQGPQGQLRRGYTF.

This clone appeared once. V gene TRBV6-4 combines with J gene TRBJ2-7; TRBD2 matches at 7 bases. The V and J ends lost 9 bases and 7 bases, in that order; junction bases with no gene match: 15. CDR3 size: 14 residues. In germline, CDR1 is MRHNA, CDR2 SNTAGT. CDR3 protein: CARNPGGGRLEQYF. In nucleotides, the CDR3 is TGTGCCAGGAACCCTGGCGGGGGTCGTTTGGAGCAGTACTTC.

This rearrangement joins TRBV2 to TRBJ1-6; 9 bases are shared with TRBD1. The CDR3 extends over 17 amino acids. V was pared by 9 bases and J by 5 bases, with 14 bases of the junction left unmatched. The germline V gene has CDR1 SNHLY and CDR2 FYNNEI. The CDR3 coding sequence is TGTGCCAGTAGCCGGGACAGGGCGGAATGGCATAATTCACCCCTCCACTTT. It encodes CASSRDRAEWHNSPLHF.

V is TRBV7-8 and J is TRBJ2-6; possible D gene TRBD1, 5 bases. Germline V lookup: CDR1 SGHVS, CDR2 FQNEAQ. The V end was cut by 2 bases, the J end by 0 bases, with 14 bases between. The CDR3 extends over 18 amino acids. The CDR3 DNA reads TGTGCCAGCAGCTTAAGTGGCAGGGTGATCTCTGGGGCCAACGTCCTGACTTTC. Translation gives CASSLSGRVISGANVLTF.

The genes are TRBV7-9 and TRBJ2-1, with TRBD2 matching 10 bases. CDR3 length: 15 residues. Germline V gives CDR1 SEHNR, CDR2 FQNEAQ (reference sequence). The junction had 9 bases not matched to a gene; V was cut back by 3 bases and J by 10 bases. The CDR3 loop reads CASSFNLAGDREQFF. The CDR3 DNA reads TGTGCCAGCAGCTTCAATCTAGCGGGGGATCGGGAGCAGTTCTTC.

V and J are TRBV25-1 and TRBJ2-5; D call uncertain. This CDR3 region has 12 residues. Trimming left V 4 bases short and J 3 bases short, with 6 bases between. Germline values: CDR1 MGHDK, CDR2 SYGVNS. CDR3 loop: CASSGREETQYF. CDR3 bases: TGTGCCAGCAGTGGACGGGAAGAGACCCAGTACTTC.

The rearrangement links TRBV7-6 to TRBJ1-3; D is unresolved. Germline CDR1 is SGHVS and CDR2 is FNYEAQ. Trimming removed 1 base from V and 0 bases from J, with 19 bases in between. This CDR3 is 19 amino acids long. In DNA, the CDR3 is TGTGCCAGCAGCTTAGGTCCGATCTCTCTTTCTAACTCTGGAAACACCATATATTTT. Translation gives CASSLGPISLSNSGNTIYF. Drawing the rest from reference TRBV7-6 and TRBJ1-3, the complete variable domain is GAGVSQSPRYKVTKRGQDVALRCDPISGHVSLYWYRQALGQGPEFLTYFNYEAQQDKSGLPNDRFSAERPEGSISTLTIQRTEQRDSAMYRCASSLGPISLSNSGNTIYFGEGSWLTVV.

In DNA, the CDR3 is TGTGCCAGCAGCTTAGTAGGGGCGAGCGGGGATACGCAGTATTTT. It is translated as CASSLVGASGDTQYF. The rearrangement joins TRBV7-8 to TRBJ2-3, with D perhaps matching TRBD2 (6 bases). V dropped 1 base and J dropped 6 bases, with 14 bases sitting between them. The CDR3 contains 15 residues. The germline gives CDR1 SGHVS, CDR2 FQNEAQ.

The chain links TRBV6-1 to TRBJ2-7; D may be TRBD2 (6 bases). V was trimmed by 0 bases and J by 2 bases, leaving 11 bases between them. This CDR3 is 15 amino acids long. The germline V gene has CDR1 MNHNS and CDR2 SASEGT. The CDR3 spells CASSEARAGTYEQYF. The CDR3 nucleotides are TGTGCCAGCAGTGAAGCAAGGGCGGGAACCTACGAGCAGTACTTC.

The V gene is TRBV5-1, the J gene TRBJ2-6, with unresolved D. CDR1 and CDR2 from the germline V gene are SGHRS and YFSETQ. Trimming shortened V by 2 bases and J by 0 bases, and 9 bases separated the two germline ends. The CDR3 extends over 16 amino acids. As DNA, the CDR3 is TGCGCCAGCAGCTTTTACAGTAGCTCTGGGGCCAACGTCCTGACTTTC. Its translation: CASSFYSSSGANVLTF.

This clone was seen a single time. The chain couples TRBV7-9 to TRBJ2-7; D is undetermined. V was pared by 5 bases and J by 4 bases, with 15 bases between. Germline values: CDR1 SEHNR, CDR2 FQNEAQ (reference sequence). The CDR3 contains 14 residues. Here the CDR3 DNA reads TGTGCCAGCAGCCCAACGGTGCGCCAATACGAGCAGTACTTC. Translating gives CASSPTVRQYEQYF.

The V and J genes are TRBV7-3 and TRBJ2-1; TRBD2 aligns across 9 bases. This CDR3 is 14 amino acids long. V was clipped by 8 bases and J by 10 bases; unmatched bases: 12. Germline lookup yields CDR1 SGHTA and CDR2 FQGTGA. The CDR3 spells CASRLSGGHPEQFF. As DNA, the CDR3 is TGTGCCAGCCGACTTAGCGGGGGACACCCGGAGCAGTTCTTC.

This chain connects TRBV4-1 to TRBJ1-6, with a tentative D call TRBD1 (5 bases). The CDR3 covers 17 residues. V was shortened by 0 bases and J by 0 bases, with 9 bases between the two germline ends. The germline V gene has CDR1 MGHRA and CDR2 YSYEKL. The CDR3 sequence is CASSQEGDISYNSPLHF. The CDR3 nucleotides are TGCGCCAGCAGCCAAGAAGGGGATATCTCCTATAATTCACCCCTCCACTTT.